These 15 T cell receptor beta chains were all obtained from the same sample, sequenced in a study of blood T cell repertoires in COVID-19. Generated by immunoSEQ multiplex PCR, the TCRdb table keeps only in-frame clones and is missing some. Of about 80,000 clones detected, around four fifths appear once; the ten largest clones hold 9% to 10%. Input material: peripheral blood. These receptor sequences come from a human donor in a cohort sampled during active COVID-19.

The chain is built from TRBV14 and TRBJ1-2; D call uncertain. From germline, CDR1 is SGHDN and CDR2 FVKESK. Trimming removed 6 bases from V and 8 bases from J, with 13 bases in between. The CDR3 has 12 residues. The CDR3 coding sequence is TGTGCCAGCAGTCGACTCCTAGGAGGCTACACCTTC. Protein: CASSRLLGGYTF.

The chain uses TRBV7-2 and TRBJ2-3; 8 bases fit TRBD2. The CDR3 totals 14 residues. Germline loops: CDR1 SGHTA, CDR2 FQGNSA. J was trimmed by 7 bases and V by 8 bases; bases with no gene match: 11. The CDR3 region is CASAPGGPSNTQYF. As DNA, the CDR3 is TGTGCCAGCGCCCCGGGAGGGCCCTCGAATACGCAGTATTTT.

The rearrangement uses TRBV5-1 and TRBJ2-2, with 8 bases aligning to TRBD1. The ends lost 2 bases at V and 7 bases at J; junction bases unmatched: 10. Per germline, CDR1 SGHRS and CDR2 YFSETQ. CDR3 length equals 16 residues. DNA of the CDR3: TGCGCCAGCAGCTTCGCCACCGGACAGGGAAGCGGGGAGCTGTTTTTT. This translates into CASSFATGQGSGELFF. The variable domain in full, completed from reference TRBV5-1 and TRBJ2-2, reads KAGVTQTPRYLIKTRGQQVTLSCSPISGHRSVSWYQQTPGQGLQFLFEYFSETQRNKGNFPGRFSGRQFSNSRSEMNVSTLELGDSALYLCASSFATGQGSGELFFGEGSRLTVL.

The chain joins TRBV9 to TRBJ1-2; TRBD1 might be the D (5 bases). The CDR3 is 15 amino acids. Trimming cost V 0 bases and J 4 bases, with 13 bases left between them. Germline lookup yields CDR1 SGDLS and CDR2 YYNGEE. The CDR3 loop reads CASSVASGGSYGYTF. DNA for the CDR3: TGTGCCAGCAGCGTAGCTTCCGGGGGAAGCTATGGCTACACCTTC. The complete variable domain, with remaining parts taken from reference TRBV9 and TRBJ1-2, reads DSGVTQTPKHLITATGQRVTLRCSPRSGDLSVYWYQQSLDQGLQFLIQYYNGEERAKGNILERFSAQQFPDLHSELNLSSLELGDSALYFCASSVASGGSYGYTFGSGTRLTVV.

The CDR3 is CASRRLAGLSNEQFF. The CDR3 DNA reads as TGTGCCAGCAGGCGACTAGCGGGACTCTCCAATGAGCAGTTCTTC. This chain connects TRBV6-5 to TRBJ2-1; 11 nucleotides agree with TRBD2. V gave up 6 bases and J gave up 6 bases; unmatched junction bases: 7. Germline CDR1 MNHEY, CDR2 SVGAGI. CDR3 length: 15 amino acids.

Here the CDR3 reads CASLLWRGDYNEQFF. As DNA, the CDR3 is TGTGCCAGCCTCCTTTGGCGGGGAGATTACAATGAGCAGTTCTTC. The gene calls are TRBV6-5 and TRBJ2-1; maybe TRBD2 (6 bases). The V gene's germline CDR1 is MNHEY and CDR2 SVGAGI. The CDR3 has 15 residues. V lost 8 bases and J lost 4, with 18 bases in between.

This clone came up a few times. Other DNA sequences from this sample encode an identical CDR3 as well. CDR3 sequence (DNA): TGTGCCAGCAGCTTACAGGGAAACACTGAAGCTTTCTTT. Its protein product is CASSLQGNTEAFF. J is TRBJ1-1 and V is TRBV7-3; D is possibly TRBD1 (5 bases). CDR3 length: 13 amino acids. CDR1 SGHTA and CDR2 FQGTGA come from the germline V gene. V was clipped by 2 bases and J by 2 bases, with 6 bases between them. Variable domain in full (rest from reference TRBV7-3 and TRBJ1-1): GAGVSQTPSNKVTEKGKYVELRCDPISGHTALYWYRQSLGQGPEFLIYFQGTGAADDSGLPNDRFFAVRPEGSVSTLKIQRTERGDSAVYLCASSLQGNTEAFFGQGTRLTVV.

This clone was detected once. The CDR3 spells CASSLVGTNYGYTF. The CDR3 DNA is TGTGCCAGCAGCTTAGTAGGGACAAACTATGGCTACACCTTC. The chain recombines TRBV7-8 with TRBJ1-2; D is possibly TRBD1 (6 bases). The V gene's germline CDR1 is SGHVS and CDR2 FQNEAQ. CDR3 length: 14 amino acids. Trimming pared 1 base from V and 2 bases from J, leaving 8 bases between. Using reference TRBV7-8 and TRBJ1-2 for the parts outside the CDR3, the full variable domain is GAGVSQSPRYKVAKRGQDVALRCDPISGHVSLFWYQQALGQGPEFLTYFQNEAQLDKSGLPSDRFFAERPEGSVSTLKIQRTQQEDSAVYLCASSLVGTNYGYTFGSGTRLTVV.

The chain is built from TRBV5-5 and TRBJ2-7; 7 bases are shared with TRBD2. Per germline, CDR1 SGHKS and CDR2 YYEKEE (reference sequence). V dropped 7 bases and J dropped 0; count of bases not matched to a gene: 4. This CDR3 is built from 13 residues. The DNA of the CDR3 is TGTGCCAGCTTGGGGACTAACTCCTACGAGCAGTACTTC. It is translated as CASLGTNSYEQYF.

This clone appeared once. The V and J genes are TRBV29-1 and TRBJ2-3, with D possibly being TRBD2 (7 bases). CDR3 length: 13 residues. The germline V gene has CDR1 SQVTM and CDR2 ANQGSEA. V was clipped by 7 bases and J by 11 bases, with 22 bases between them. Here the CDR3 reads CSAREGGAIVQYF. The CDR3, as DNA: TGCAGCGCCCGCGAGGGGGGGGCGATTGTGCAGTATTTT.

The chain couples TRBV18 to TRBJ2-1; TRBD2 aligns across 14 bases. Germline assignment: CDR1 KGHSH and CDR2 LQKENI. The CDR3 is 18 amino acids. The V and J ends lost 3 bases and 5 bases, in that order; junction bases with no gene match: 9. The CDR3 here is CASSPPPPGLAGDNEQFF. The CDR3 coding sequence is TGTGCCAGCTCACCCCCGCCCCCGGGACTAGCGGGGGACAATGAGCAGTTCTTC.

The V call is TRBV19, the J call TRBJ1-1; TRBD1 might be the D (6 bases). V lost 5 bases, J lost 3 bases, and 10 bases lay in between. The CDR3 totals 13 residues. Germline loops: CDR1 LNHDA, CDR2 SQIVND (reference sequence). The CDR3 is CASSPNRDTEAFF. The CDR3 nucleotides read TGTGCCAGTAGTCCGAACAGGGACACTGAAGCTTTCTTT.

The J gene is TRBJ2-3, the V gene TRBV6-6, with TRBD2 matching over 12 bases. The CDR3 sequence is 17 residues long. V shed 5 bases, J shed 3 bases, and the junction held 9 bases outside the gene matches. CDR1 is MNHNY, CDR2 SVGAGI, per germline (reference sequence). CDR3 in DNA: TGTGCCAGCAGTCCGACTAGCGGGGGTGTACTTACAGATACGCAGTATTTT. This codes for CASSPTSGGVLTDTQYF.

The V and J genes are TRBV5-1 and TRBJ1-1; TRBD1 aligns across 7 bases. With 4 bases clipped from V and 1 base from J, the junction kept 7 bases outside the gene matches. The CDR3 runs to 15 residues. CDR1 is SGHRS and CDR2 is YFSETQ in the germline V gene. This CDR3 is CASSLRQGRNTEAFF. CDR3 coding DNA: TGCGCCAGCAGCCTTCGACAGGGCAGGAACACTGAAGCTTTCTTT.

The chain couples TRBV11-1 to TRBJ2-5, with 9 nucleotides matching TRBD2. V gave up 5 bases and J gave up 2 bases; unmatched junction bases: 3. The CDR3 is 14 amino acids. Germline lookup yields CDR1 SGHAT and CDR2 FQDESV (reference sequence). In DNA form, the CDR3 reads TGTGCCAGCAGCCGCGGGGGGGTTCAAGAGACCCAGTACTTC. Translation: CASSRGGVQETQYF.